This entry is about one TCR beta chain. Per the germline V gene, CDR1 is SGHTS and CDR2 is YDEGEE. The CDR3 is 15 amino acids. V was trimmed by 2 bases and J by 0 bases, leaving 11 bases between them. The data were taken from a study of blood T cell repertoires in COVID-19. Study in general: Collection of acute and convalescent COVID-19 samples took place in the United States, Italy and Spain.

Original analysis: Amplifying reference gene primers gave estimates of nucleated cell counts. Sequenced by immunoSEQ multiplex PCR; TCRdb stores in-frame clones only, minus some. The DNA gave D and trimming, while V, J and clone size come from that table. In the table there are 410,000 or so clones, approximately 90% of which are singletons. The sequenced sample consisted of peripheral blood. The clonotype was recovered from a woman in her thirties with active or convalescent COVID-19. The chain employs TRBV5-8 and TRBJ1-1; tentative D call: TRBD1 (5 bases). The CDR3 DNA reads as TGTGCCAGCAGCTTAAATCAGGGAATGAACACTGAAGCTTTCTTT. This sequence encodes CASSLNQGMNTEAFF.